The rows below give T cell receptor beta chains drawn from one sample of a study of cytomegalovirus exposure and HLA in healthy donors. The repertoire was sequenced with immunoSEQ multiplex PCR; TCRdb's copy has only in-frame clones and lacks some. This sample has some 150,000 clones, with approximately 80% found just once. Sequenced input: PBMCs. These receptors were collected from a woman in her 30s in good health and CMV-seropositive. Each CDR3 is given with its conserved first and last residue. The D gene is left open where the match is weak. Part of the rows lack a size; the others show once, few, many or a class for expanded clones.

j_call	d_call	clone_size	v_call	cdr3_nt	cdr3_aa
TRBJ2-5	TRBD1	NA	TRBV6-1	TGTGCCAGCGCGGGGACAGGGGGGTTCCAGCAGTACTTC	CASAGTGGFQQYF
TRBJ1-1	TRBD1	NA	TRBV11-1	TGTGCCAGCATCCAGGACAGGGGTTGGAACACTGAAGCTTTCTTT	CASIQDRGWNTEAFF
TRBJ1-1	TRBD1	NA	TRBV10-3	TGTGCCGGCCGGGACAGGGCGGACACTGAAGCTTTCTTT	CAGRDRADTEAFF
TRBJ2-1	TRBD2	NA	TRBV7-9	TGTGCCAACAGTTCCTACCCCAGCGGGGGGGCATGGAATGAGCAGTTCTTC	CANSSYPSGGAWNEQFF
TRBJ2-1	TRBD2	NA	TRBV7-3	TGTGCCAGCAGCCCCAGGGCGGGAGACGACAATGAGCAGTTCTTC	CASSPRAGDDNEQFF
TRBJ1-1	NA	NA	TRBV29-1	TGCAGCGTTAATAGGGCCGGGGGGGGTAGTGAAGCTTTCTTT	CSVNRAGGGSEAFF
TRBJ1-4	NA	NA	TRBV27	TGTGCCAGCAGTAACAGGCTGACTAATGAAAAACTGTTTTTT	CASSNRLTNEKLFF
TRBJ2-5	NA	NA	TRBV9	TGTGCCAGCAGCTCGCGGGGGCAAGCCGCGGAGACCCAGTACTTC	CASSSRGQAAETQYF
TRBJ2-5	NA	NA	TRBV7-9	TGTGCCAGCAGCACCGCCAGATGGTCAGGAGAGACCCAGTACTTC	CASSTARWSGETQYF
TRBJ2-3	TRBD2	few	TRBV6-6	TGTGCCAGCAGTTACGGGAGCGGGGTAGAGTATTTT	CASSYGSGVEYF
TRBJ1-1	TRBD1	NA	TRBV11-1	TGTGCCAGCGGGGACAGGGGAAAAACTGAAGCTTTCTTT	CASGDRGKTEAFF
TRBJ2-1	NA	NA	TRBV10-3	TGTGCCATCGGTGAGGGGGGGGCTTACAATGAGCAGTTCTTC	CAIGEGGAYNEQFF
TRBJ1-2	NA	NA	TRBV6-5	TGTGCCAGCAGTTACATGGGGGAGGGTGGCTACACCTTC	CASSYMGEGGYTF
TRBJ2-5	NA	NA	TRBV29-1	TGCAGCGTTGAAGATGGCGGACTAATGACCCAGTACTTC	CSVEDGGLMTQYF
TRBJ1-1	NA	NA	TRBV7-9	TGTGCCAGCAGCTTTCCCCTGGGGGGTTCATCGACTGAAGCTTTCTTT	CASSFPLGGSSTEAFF
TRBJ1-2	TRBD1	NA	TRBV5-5	TGTGCCAGCAGCTCGACAGGTCAGGGGGTAACCCCCCCGGGTGGCTACACCTTC	CASSSTGQGVTPPGGYTF
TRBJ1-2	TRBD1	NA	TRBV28	TGTGCCAGCAGCCCCACAGGGGATGGCTACACCTTC	CASSPTGDGYTF
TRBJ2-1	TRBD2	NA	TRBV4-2	TGTGCCAGCAGCCACGGACTAGCGGGGGACAATGAGCAGTTCTTC	CASSHGLAGDNEQFF
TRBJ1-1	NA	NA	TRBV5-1	TGCGCCAGCAGCTTGTCTTCGGACACTGAAGCTTTCTTT	CASSLSSDTEAFF
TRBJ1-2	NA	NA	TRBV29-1	TGCAGCGTTGAAAACGGCAGGGGAAACTGTGGCTACACCTTC	CSVENGRGNCGYTF
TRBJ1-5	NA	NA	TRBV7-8	TGTGCCAGCAGCCCCCAGGGGCCCCTAAATCAGCCCCAGCATTTT	CASSPQGPLNQPQHF
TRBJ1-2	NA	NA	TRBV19	TGTGCCAGTAGCCTCGACCGACTCGCTAACTATGGCTACACCTTC	CASSLDRLANYGYTF
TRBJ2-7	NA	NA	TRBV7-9	TGTTCCAGCGAGGAGGACAGCTACGAGCAGTACTTC	CSSEEDSYEQYF
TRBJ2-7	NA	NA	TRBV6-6	TGTGCCAGCAGTTACTCGGGGACTGCCCCCTACGAGCAGTACTTC	CASSYSGTAPYEQYF
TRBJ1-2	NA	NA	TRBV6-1	TGTGCCAGCAGTGAAATTGGGGAGCATGGCTACACCTTC	CASSEIGEHGYTF
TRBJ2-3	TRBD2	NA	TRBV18	TGTGCCAGCTCACGACGCTCTAGCGGGGCAGATACGCAGTATTTT	CASSRRSSGADTQYF
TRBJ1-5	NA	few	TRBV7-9	TGTGCCAGCAGCCCCGGACCAGGGAGGAGGGCCAATCAGCCCCAGCATTTT	CASSPGPGRRANQPQHF
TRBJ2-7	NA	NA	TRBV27	TGTGCCAGCAGTTATCAGGGAACCTACGAGCAGTACTTC	CASSYQGTYEQYF
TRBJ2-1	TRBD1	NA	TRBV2	TGTGCCAGCAGTGGATTATGGACAGGTCCCATGTTCTTC	CASSGLWTGPMFF
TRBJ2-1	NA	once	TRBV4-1	TGCGCCAGCAGCCAGAAAGAAAATAGGGGGCAGTTCTTC	CASSQKENRGQFF
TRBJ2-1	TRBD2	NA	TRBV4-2	TGTGCCAGCAGCCAAGATCTGGCGGGGGGGTCCAATGAGCAGTTCTTC	CASSQDLAGGSNEQFF
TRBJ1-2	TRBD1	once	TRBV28	TGTGCCAGCAGTGTCAACCCGGGACAGGGGGCGTTCGGCTACACCTTC	CASSVNPGQGAFGYTF
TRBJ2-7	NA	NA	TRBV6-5	TGTGCCAGCAGCCGACAGACAGCCTACGAGCAGTACTTC	CASSRQTAYEQYF
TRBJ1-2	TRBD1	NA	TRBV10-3	TGTGCCATCCTCGGACAGGGAGCTAACTATGGCTACACCTTC	CAILGQGANYGYTF
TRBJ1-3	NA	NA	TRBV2	TGTGCCAGCACTCCAAGCGGGCGGTTCTCTGGAAACACCATATATTTT	CASTPSGRFSGNTIYF
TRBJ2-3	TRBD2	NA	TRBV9	TGTGCCAGCAGCGCCTGGACTAGCGGGGGGCCAAATACGCAGTATTTT	CASSAWTSGGPNTQYF
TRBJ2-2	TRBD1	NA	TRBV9	TGTGCCAGCAGCGTACTGAGGGGGGGACAGGGGTCCGCCGGGGAGCTGTTTTTT	CASSVLRGGQGSAGELFF
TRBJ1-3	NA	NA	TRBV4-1	TGCGCCAGCAGCCAAGATGGGGCCGCTCTACCCAGAAACACCATATATTTT	CASSQDGAALPRNTIYF
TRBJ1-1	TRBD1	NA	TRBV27	TGTGCCAGCAGTCTTATGGGGGACAGGTCATCCACTGAAGCTTTCTTT	CASSLMGDRSSTEAFF
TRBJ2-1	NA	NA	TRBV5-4	TGTGCCAGCAGCAGGCGCCAGGGAAGCCCCTACAATGAGCAGTTCTTC	CASSRRQGSPYNEQFF
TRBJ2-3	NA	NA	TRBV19	TGTGCCAGTAGTATAAGGGGACAGCGGGCTAGCACAGATACGCAGTATTTT	CASSIRGQRASTDTQYF
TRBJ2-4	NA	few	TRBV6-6	TGTGCCAGCAGTAGGGGTGACAAAAACATTCAGTACTTC	CASSRGDKNIQYF
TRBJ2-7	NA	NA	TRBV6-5	TGTGCCAGCAGGTCCAGGGGTGGCGAGCAGTACTTC	CASRSRGGEQYF
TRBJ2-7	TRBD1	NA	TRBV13	TGTGCCAGCAGTCCTTACGGGACAGCGAGGGAGCAGTACTTC	CASSPYGTAREQYF
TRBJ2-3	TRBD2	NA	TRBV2	TGTGCCAGCAGCGCCGGGACTAGCGGGGACCTCACAGATACGCAGTATTTT	CASSAGTSGDLTDTQYF